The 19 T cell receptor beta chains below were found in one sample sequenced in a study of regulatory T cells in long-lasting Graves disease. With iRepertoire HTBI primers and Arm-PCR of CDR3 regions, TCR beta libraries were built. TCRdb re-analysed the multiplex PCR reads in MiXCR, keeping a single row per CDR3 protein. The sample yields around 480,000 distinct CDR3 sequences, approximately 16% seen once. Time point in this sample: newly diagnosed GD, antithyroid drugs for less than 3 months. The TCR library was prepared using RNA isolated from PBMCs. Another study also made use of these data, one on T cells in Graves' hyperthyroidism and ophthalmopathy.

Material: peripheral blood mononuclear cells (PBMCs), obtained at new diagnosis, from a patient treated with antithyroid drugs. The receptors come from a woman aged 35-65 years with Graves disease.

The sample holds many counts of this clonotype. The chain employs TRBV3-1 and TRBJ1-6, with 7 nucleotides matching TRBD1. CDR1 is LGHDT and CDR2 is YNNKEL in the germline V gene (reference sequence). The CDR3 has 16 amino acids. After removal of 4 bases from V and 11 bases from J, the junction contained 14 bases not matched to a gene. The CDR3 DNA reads TGTGCCAGCAGCCCTTCCGGTGGGGACAGATTAACACCCCTCCACTTT. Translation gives CASSPSGGDRLTPLHF.

CDR3 in DNA: TGTGCCAGCAGCTCCGGTCGGGGGCTCTATGGCTACACCTTC. It codes for CASSSGRGLYGYTF. This chain connects TRBV7-9 to TRBJ1-2; D is possibly TRBD1 (6 bases). The germline gives CDR1 SEHNR, CDR2 FQNEAQ (reference sequence). The CDR3 is 14 amino acids. The V and J ends lost 4 bases and 4 bases respectively, with 13 bases between them.

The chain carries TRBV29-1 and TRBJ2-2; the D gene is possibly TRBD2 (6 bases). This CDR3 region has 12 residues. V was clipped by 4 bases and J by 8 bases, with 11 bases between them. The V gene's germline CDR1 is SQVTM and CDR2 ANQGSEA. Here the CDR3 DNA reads TGCAGCGTTGGGAGGGGACCAGGGGAGCTGTTTTTT. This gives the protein CSVGRGPGELFF.

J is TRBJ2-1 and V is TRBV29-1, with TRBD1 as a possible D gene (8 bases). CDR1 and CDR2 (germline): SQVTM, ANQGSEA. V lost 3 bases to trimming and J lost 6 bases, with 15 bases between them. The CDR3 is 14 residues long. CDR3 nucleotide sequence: TGCAGCGTTGAGGTAACAGGGGGGGGCAATGAGCAGTTCTTC. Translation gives CSVEVTGGGNEQFF.

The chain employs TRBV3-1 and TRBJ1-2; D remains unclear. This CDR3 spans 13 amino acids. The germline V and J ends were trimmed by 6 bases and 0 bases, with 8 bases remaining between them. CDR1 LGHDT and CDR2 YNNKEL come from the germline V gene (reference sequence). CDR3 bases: TGTGCCAGCAGAGCTACAGCTAACTATGGCTACACCTTC. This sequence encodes CASRATANYGYTF.

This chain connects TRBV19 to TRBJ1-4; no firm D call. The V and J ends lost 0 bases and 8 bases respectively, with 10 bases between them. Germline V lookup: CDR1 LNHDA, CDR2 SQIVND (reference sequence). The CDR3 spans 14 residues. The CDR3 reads CASSIDLPREKLFF. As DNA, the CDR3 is TGTGCCAGTAGTATAGATCTACCGCGAGAAAAACTGTTTTTT.

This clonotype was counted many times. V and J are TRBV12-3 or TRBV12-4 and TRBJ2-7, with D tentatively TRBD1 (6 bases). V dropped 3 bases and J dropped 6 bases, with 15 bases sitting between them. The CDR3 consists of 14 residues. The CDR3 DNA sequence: TGTGCCAGCAGTTTGGGACATGGTCCTACCGAGCAGTACTTC. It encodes CASSLGHGPTEQYF.

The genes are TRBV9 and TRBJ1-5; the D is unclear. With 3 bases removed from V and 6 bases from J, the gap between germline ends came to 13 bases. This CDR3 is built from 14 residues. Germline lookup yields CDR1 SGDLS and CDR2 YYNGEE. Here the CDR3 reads CASSDAFEGQPQHF. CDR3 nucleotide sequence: TGTGCCAGCAGCGATGCATTTGAGGGTCAGCCCCAGCATTTT.

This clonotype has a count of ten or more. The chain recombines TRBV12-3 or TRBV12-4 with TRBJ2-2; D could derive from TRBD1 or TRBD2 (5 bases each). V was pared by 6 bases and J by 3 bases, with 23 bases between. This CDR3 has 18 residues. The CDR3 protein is CASRQPGTLNSHTGELFF. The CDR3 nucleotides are TGTGCCAGCAGACAACCCGGGACCCTCAATAGTCACACCGGGGAGCTGTTTTTT.

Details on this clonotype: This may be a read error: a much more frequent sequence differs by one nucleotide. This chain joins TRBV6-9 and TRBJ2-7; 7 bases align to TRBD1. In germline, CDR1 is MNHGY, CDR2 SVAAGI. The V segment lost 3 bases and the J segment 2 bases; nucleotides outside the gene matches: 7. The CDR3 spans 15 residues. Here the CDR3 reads CASSYEGQEPYEQYF. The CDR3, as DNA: TGTGCCAGCAGTTACGAAGGACAGGAGCCCTACGAGCAGTACTTC.

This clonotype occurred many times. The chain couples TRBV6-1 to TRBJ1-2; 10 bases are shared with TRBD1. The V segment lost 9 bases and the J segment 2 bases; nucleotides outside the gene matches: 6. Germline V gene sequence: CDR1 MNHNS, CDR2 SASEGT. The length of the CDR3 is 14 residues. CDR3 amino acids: CASGTGAINYGYTF. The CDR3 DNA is TGTGCCAGTGGGACAGGGGCTATCAACTATGGCTACACCTTC.

The CDR3 bases are TGTGCCAGCAGGGAGAGGGGGGGAGGTAATGAGCAGTTCTTC. Its protein product is CASRERGGGNEQFF. V usage is TRBV5-4 and J usage is TRBJ2-1, with TRBD2 as a possible D gene (7 bases). Deletions cut 5 bases from V and 7 bases from J, with 16 bases between. CDR3 length equals 14 residues. Germline CDR1 is SGHNT and CDR2 is YYREEE (reference sequence).

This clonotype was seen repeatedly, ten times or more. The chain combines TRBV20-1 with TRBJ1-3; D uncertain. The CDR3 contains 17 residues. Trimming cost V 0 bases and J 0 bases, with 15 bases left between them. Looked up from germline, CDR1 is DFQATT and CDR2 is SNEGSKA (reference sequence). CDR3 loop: CSARDRGSSYSGNTIYF. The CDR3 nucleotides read TGCAGTGCTAGAGATCGTGGATCATCTTACTCTGGAAACACCATATATTTT.

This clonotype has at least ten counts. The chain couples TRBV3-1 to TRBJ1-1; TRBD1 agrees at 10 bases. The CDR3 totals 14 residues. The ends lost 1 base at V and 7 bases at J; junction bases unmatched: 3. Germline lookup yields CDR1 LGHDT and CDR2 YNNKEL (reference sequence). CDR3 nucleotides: TGTGCCAGCAGCCAAGGGACAGGGGGAAGTGAAGCTTTCTTT. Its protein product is CASSQGTGGSEAFF.

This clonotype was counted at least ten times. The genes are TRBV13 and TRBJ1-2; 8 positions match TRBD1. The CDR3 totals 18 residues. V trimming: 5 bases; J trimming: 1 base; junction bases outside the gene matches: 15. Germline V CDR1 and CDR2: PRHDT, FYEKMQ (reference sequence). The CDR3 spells CASSPLGLDREHNYGYTF. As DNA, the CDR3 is TGTGCCAGCAGCCCCCTGGGGTTGGACAGGGAACATAACTATGGCTACACCTTC.

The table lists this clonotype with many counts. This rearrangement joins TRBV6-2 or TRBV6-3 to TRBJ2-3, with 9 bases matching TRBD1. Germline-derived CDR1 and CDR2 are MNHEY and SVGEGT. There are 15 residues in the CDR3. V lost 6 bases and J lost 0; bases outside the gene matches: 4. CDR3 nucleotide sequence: TGTGCCAGCAGACACACAGGGGGCAGCACAGATACGCAGTATTTT. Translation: CASRHTGGSTDTQYF.

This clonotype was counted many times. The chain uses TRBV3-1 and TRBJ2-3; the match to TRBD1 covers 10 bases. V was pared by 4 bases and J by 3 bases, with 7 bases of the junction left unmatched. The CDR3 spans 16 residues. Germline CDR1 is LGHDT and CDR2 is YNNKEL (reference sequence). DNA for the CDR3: TGTGCCAGCAGCCCCCAGGGGACAGGGGTGACAGATACGCAGTATTTT. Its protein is CASSPQGTGVTDTQYF.

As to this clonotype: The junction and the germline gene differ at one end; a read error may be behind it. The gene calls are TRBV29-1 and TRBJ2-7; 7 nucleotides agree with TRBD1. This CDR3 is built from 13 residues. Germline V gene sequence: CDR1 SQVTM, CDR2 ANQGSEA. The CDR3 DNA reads TGCAGCGCTGAAGAGGGGGCTAGGGACGAGCAGTACTTC. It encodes CSAEEGARDEQYF.

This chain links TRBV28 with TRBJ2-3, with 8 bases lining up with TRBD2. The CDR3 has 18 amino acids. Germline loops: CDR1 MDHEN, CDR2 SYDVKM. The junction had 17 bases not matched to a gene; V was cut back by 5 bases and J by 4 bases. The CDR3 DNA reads TGTGCCAGCAGTCTCGCCTCGAGCGGGAGAGATATGGCAGATACGCAGTATTTT. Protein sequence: CASSLASSGRDMADTQYF.